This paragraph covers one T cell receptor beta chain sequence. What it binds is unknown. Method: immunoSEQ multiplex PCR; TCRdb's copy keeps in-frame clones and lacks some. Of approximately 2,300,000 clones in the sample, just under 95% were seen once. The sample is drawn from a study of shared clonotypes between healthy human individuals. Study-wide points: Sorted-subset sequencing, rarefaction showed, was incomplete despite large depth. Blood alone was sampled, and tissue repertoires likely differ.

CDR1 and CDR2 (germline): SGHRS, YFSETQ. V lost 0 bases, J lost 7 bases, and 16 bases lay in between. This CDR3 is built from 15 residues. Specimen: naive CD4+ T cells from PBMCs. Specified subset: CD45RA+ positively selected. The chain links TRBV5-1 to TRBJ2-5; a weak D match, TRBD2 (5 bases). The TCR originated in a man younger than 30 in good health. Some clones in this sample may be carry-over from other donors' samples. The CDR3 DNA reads TGCGCCAGCAGCTTGGAGAGTGGGTTCGAGGGGACCCAGTACTTC. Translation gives CASSLESGFEGTQYF.